This passage covers 28 T cell receptor beta chains from one sample sequenced in a study of blood T cell repertoires in COVID-19. The method was immunoSEQ multiplex PCR; TCRdb's version includes in-frame clones alone and lacks a portion of them. The data hold 310,000 or so clones, with about 90% observed a single time. Specimen: peripheral blood. These receptors were taken from a young woman with COVID-19, enrolled during active disease.

The chain recombines TRBV24-1 with TRBJ2-1; a weak D match, TRBD2 (5 bases). Germline CDR1 KGHDR, CDR2 SFDVKD. There are 17 residues in the CDR3. Deletions cut 3 bases from V and 0 bases from J, with 14 bases between. Written as DNA, the CDR3 is TGTGCCACCAGTGATCCCGGACGGGGATACTCCTACAATGAGCAGTTCTTC. Protein: CATSDPGRGYSYNEQFF.

The genes are TRBV27 and TRBJ1-6; TRBD1 is a possible D gene (5 bases). V was clipped by 7 bases and J by 6 bases, with 19 bases between them. Germline assignment: CDR1 MNHEY and CDR2 SMNVEV (reference sequence). This CDR3 has 16 amino acids. The CDR3 region has the DNA TGTGCCAGCAAATCCCGGATTGGACATGTTAATTCACCCCTCCACTTT. It specifies CASKSRIGHVNSPLHF.

This clone was counted a few times. The V gene is TRBV6-5, the J gene TRBJ1-2; the D is unclear. Trimming pared 2 bases from V and 2 bases from J, leaving 9 bases between. Germline lookup yields CDR1 MNHEY and CDR2 SVGAGI. This CDR3 has 14 amino acids. The CDR3 coding sequence is TGTGCCAGCAGTTACGCGGGCGGGAACTATGGCTACACCTTC. Its translation is CASSYAGGNYGYTF.

The CDR3 here is CASRARDSPYNEQFF. Here the CDR3 DNA reads TGTGCCAGCAGAGCCCGGGACAGCCCATACAATGAGCAGTTCTTC. J is TRBJ2-1 and V is TRBV28; 7 bases agree with TRBD1. V shed 6 bases and J 4 bases; nucleotides not matched to a gene: 9. Looked up from germline, CDR1 is MDHEN and CDR2 is SYDVKM. This CDR3 is 15 amino acids long.

This chain uses TRBV28 with TRBJ2-3; D unclear. Looked up from germline, CDR1 is MDHEN and CDR2 is SYDVKM. Between the trimmed V and J ends, which lost 5 bases and 1 base, there was a span of 4 bases. This CDR3 contains 12 residues. For the CDR3, the DNA is TGTGCCAGCAGTACTGGCACAGATACGCAGTATTTT. The encoded protein is CASSTGTDTQYF.

The CDR3 here is CATSRADSPYEQYF. Written as DNA, the CDR3 is TGTGCCACCAGCAGAGCTGACAGTCCCTACGAGCAGTACTTC. V usage is TRBV15 and J usage is TRBJ2-7; possibly TRBD1 for D (5 bases). The CDR3 runs to 14 residues. CDR1 and CDR2 (germline): LNHNV, YYDKDF (reference sequence). The V end was cut by 1 base, the J end by 2 bases, with 9 bases between.

This chain connects TRBV6-5 to TRBJ1-6, with D perhaps matching TRBD1 (5 bases). V was clipped by 5 bases and J by 10 bases, with 12 bases between them. CDR3 size: 13 residues. CDR1 is MNHEY, CDR2 SVGAGI, per germline. The CDR3 DNA reads as TGTGCCAGCAGTCGCAGGGAAGACTCACCCCTCCACTTT. It is translated as CASSRREDSPLHF.

V is TRBV9 and J is TRBJ2-7; TRBD1 aligns across 8 bases. The CDR3 contains 14 residues. Germline loops: CDR1 SGDLS, CDR2 YYNGEE. The V and J ends lost 0 bases and 6 bases, in that order; junction bases with no gene match: 5. CDR3 bases: TGTGCCAGCAGCGTAGGGAACAGGGGGACCGAGCAGTACTTC. This encodes CASSVGNRGTEQYF.

The chain links TRBV2 to TRBJ1-1, with 8 bases matching TRBD1. Losses at the gene ends were 7 bases for V and 0 bases for J; bases not matched to a gene: 7. The CDR3 consists of 15 residues. Germline V gene data show CDR1 as SNHLY and CDR2 as FYNNEI. The CDR3 DNA reads as TGTGCCAGCATGAGGGACAGGCGATTGAACACTGAAGCTTTCTTT. The encoded protein is CASMRDRRLNTEAFF.

The chain combines TRBV5-6 with TRBJ2-3; 7 bases are shared with TRBD2. J was trimmed by 5 bases and V by 4 bases; bases with no gene match: 16. CDR1 is SGHDT and CDR2 is YYEEEE in the germline V gene. The CDR3 runs to 17 residues. This CDR3 reads CASSAYIGASGVDTQYF. The CDR3 DNA follows: TGTGCCAGCAGCGCGTATATTGGGGCCAGCGGGGTAGATACGCAGTATTTT. The variable domain in full, with the rest retrieved from reference TRBV5-6 and TRBJ2-3, is DAGVTQSPTHLIKTRGQQVTLRCSPKSGHDTVSWYQQALGQGPQFIFQYYEEEERQRGNFPDRFSGHQFPNYSSELNVNALLLGDSALYLCASSAYIGASGVDTQYFGPGTRLTVL.

A remark on this clone: A read error may account for a junction end that differs from germline. The chain uses TRBV5-5 and TRBJ1-2; 8 nucleotides line up with TRBD1. Germline CDR1 SGHKS, CDR2 YYEKEE (reference sequence). This CDR3 has 13 amino acids. The CDR3 DNA is TGTGCCAGCAGCTTGGGGACAGGGCTTAATTGGGCCTTC. Its protein is CASSLGTGLNWAF. Drawing the rest from reference TRBV5-5 and TRBJ1-2, the complete variable domain is DAGVTQSPTHLIKTRGQQVTLRCSPISGHKSVSWYQQVLGQGPQFIFQYYEKEERGRGNFPDRFSARQFPNYSSELNVNALLLGDSALYLCASSLGTGLNWAFGSGTRLTVV.

The V and J genes are TRBV5-5 and TRBJ1-1, with a possible D match to TRBD1 (6 bases). V dropped 0 bases and J dropped 0 bases, with 12 bases sitting between them. The CDR3 runs to 16 residues. The germline V gene has CDR1 SGHKS and CDR2 YYEKEE (reference sequence). CDR3 nucleotides: TGTGCCAGCAGCTTGGGCCACACAGGGCTGAACACTGAAGCTTTCTTT. This sequence encodes CASSLGHTGLNTEAFF. The full variable domain, in which reference TRBV5-5 and TRBJ1-1 provide the parts outside the CDR3, is DAGVTQSPTHLIKTRGQQVTLRCSPISGHKSVSWYQQVLGQGPQFIFQYYEKEERGRGNFPDRFSARQFPNYSSELNVNALLLGDSALYLCASSLGHTGLNTEAFFGQGTRLTVV.

This chain uses TRBV27 with TRBJ2-3, with 8 bases that match TRBD1. Trimming at V came to 6 bases and at J to 1 base, leaving 6 bases not matched to a gene. Germline CDR1 and CDR2: MNHEY and SMNVEV (reference sequence). The CDR3 spans 15 residues. CDR3 DNA sequence: TGTGCCAGCAGCCGAGGGACAGGAGGCACAGATACGCAGTATTTT. This codes for CASSRGTGGTDTQYF.

The CDR3 DNA sequence: TGCGCCAGCAGCCCCGGAGGACTAGGCTACAATGAGCAGTTCTTC. This encodes CASSPGGLGYNEQFF. The V and J genes are TRBV4-1 and TRBJ2-1, with TRBD2 identical over 7 bases. The V gene end was trimmed by 4 bases and the J gene end by 3 bases; junction bases not matched to a gene: 6. Germline-derived CDR1 and CDR2 are MGHRA and YSYEKL. CDR3 length: 15 amino acids.

V gene TRBV30 combines with J gene TRBJ2-4; TRBD2 agrees at 7 bases. V shed 2 bases and J 1 base; nucleotides not matched to a gene: 20. Per germline, CDR1 GTSNPN and CDR2 SVGIG (reference sequence). CDR3 length: 20 amino acids. This CDR3 is CAWSPAGVAAGPWAKNIQYF. CDR3 DNA sequence: TGTGCCTGGAGTCCCGCGGGGGTGGCGGCGGGCCCGTGGGCCAAAAACATTCAGTACTTC.

The rearrangement links TRBV10-3 to TRBJ1-2; D gene ambiguous. The CDR3 runs 13 residues. V lost 8 bases to trimming and J lost 0 bases, with 10 bases between them. The V gene's germline CDR1 is ENHRY and CDR2 SYGVKD. The CDR3 nucleotides are TGTGCCATCGTGGGCGGGCCTAACTATGGCTACACCTTC. Its translation is CAIVGGPNYGYTF.

The chain recombines TRBV28 with TRBJ1-4; 7 positions match TRBD1. CDR1 is MDHEN, CDR2 SYDVKM, per germline. The CDR3 spans 14 residues. V was clipped by 6 bases and J by 6 bases; unmatched bases: 7. The CDR3 DNA follows: TGTGCCAGCAGCCCGGGACAGCCGTATGAAAAACTGTTTTTT. As protein: CASSPGQPYEKLFF.

The J gene is TRBJ2-2, the V gene TRBV24-1; 8 nucleotides match TRBD1. Trimming took 4 bases from V and 4 from J; bases not matched to a gene: 7. This CDR3 is 16 amino acids long. Germline lookup yields CDR1 KGHDR and CDR2 SFDVKD. CDR3 loop: CATSDSDRAPTGELFF. CDR3 DNA: TGTGCCACCAGTGACTCGGACAGGGCGCCCACCGGGGAGCTGTTTTTT.

This chain uses TRBV6-1 with TRBJ1-2; possibly TRBD1 for D (6 bases). The CDR3 totals 15 residues. Germline loops: CDR1 MNHNS, CDR2 SASEGT. Between the trimmed V and J ends, which lost 0 bases and 4 bases, there was a span of 12 bases. This chain's CDR3 is CASSEAGGPVYGYTF. The CDR3 bases are TGTGCCAGCAGTGAAGCAGGGGGACCAGTCTATGGCTACACCTTC.

Judged by abundance, this clone is medium-sized. The chain couples TRBV5-4 to TRBJ2-5; TRBD2 aligns across 9 bases. The germline gives CDR1 SGHNT, CDR2 YYREEE (reference sequence). The junction had 5 bases not matched to a gene; V was cut back by 5 bases and J by 0 bases. CDR3 length: 15 residues. In DNA form, the CDR3 reads TGTGCCAGCAGTTTACTAGCGGGCAACCAAGAGACCCAGTACTTC. It yields the protein CASSLLAGNQETQYF. The full variable domain, completed using reference TRBV5-4 and TRBJ2-5, is ETGVTQSPTHLIKTRGQQVTLRCSSQSGHNTVSWYQQALGQGPQFIFQYYREEENGRGNFPPRFSGLQFPNYSSELNVNALELDDSALYLCASSLLAGNQETQYFGPGTRLLVL.

The chain joins TRBV5-5 to TRBJ2-7, with 12 bases matching TRBD2. V shed 4 bases, J shed 3 bases, and the junction held 8 bases outside the gene matches. Germline CDR1 reads SGHKS; CDR2 reads YYEKEE (reference sequence). CDR3 length: 16 amino acids. For the CDR3, the DNA is TGTGCCAGCAGCCCGACGACTAGCGGGAGCCTCTACGAGCAGTACTTC. Protein: CASSPTTSGSLYEQYF. The whole variable domain, filled in from reference TRBV5-5 and TRBJ2-7, reads DAGVTQSPTHLIKTRGQQVTLRCSPISGHKSVSWYQQVLGQGPQFIFQYYEKEERGRGNFPDRFSARQFPNYSSELNVNALLLGDSALYLCASSPTTSGSLYEQYFGPGTRLTVT.

There are many counts of this clone. The rearrangement uses TRBV7-9 and TRBJ1-1; no firm D call. The CDR3 is made up of 12 amino acids. Between the trimmed V and J ends, which lost 5 bases and 4 bases, there was a span of 8 bases. The germline V gene encodes CDR1 SEHNR and CDR2 FQNEAQ (reference sequence). This CDR3 reads CASSREGTEAFF. CDR3 nucleotide sequence: TGTGCCAGCAGCCGAGAGGGCACTGAAGCTTTCTTT.

The V gene is TRBV5-1, the J gene TRBJ1-2; 7 bases agree with TRBD1. CDR3 length: 14 amino acids. Germline lookup yields CDR1 SGHRS and CDR2 YFSETQ. The V gene end was trimmed by 4 bases and the J gene end by 0 bases; junction bases not matched to a gene: 3. CDR3 loop: CASSVDRANYGYTF. Here the CDR3 DNA reads TGCGCCAGCAGCGTAGACAGGGCTAACTATGGCTACACCTTC.

In DNA form, the CDR3 reads TGTGCCAGCAGCTTAATTGCGGGCCTCAAGAACACTGAAGCTTTCTTT. Translating gives CASSLIAGLKNTEAFF. The V gene is TRBV7-2, the J gene TRBJ1-1; D not certain. The CDR3 is 16 amino acids. Germline V gene data show CDR1 as SGHTA and CDR2 as FQGNSA. V lost 2 bases to trimming and J lost 1 base, with 14 bases between them.

The chain is built from TRBV7-2 and TRBJ1-5, with a possible D match to TRBD1 (6 bases). From germline, CDR1 is SGHTA and CDR2 FQGNSA. The CDR3 covers 13 residues. The V end lost 8 bases, the J end lost 7 bases, and 15 bases lay between the germline ends. The CDR3 coding sequence is TGTGCCAGCGGCCGGACAGTCGGGCAGCCCCAGCATTTT. Translation: CASGRTVGQPQHF.

The chain recombines TRBV18 with TRBJ2-5; a possible D gene is TRBD2 (6 bases). This CDR3 is built from 13 residues. The V and J ends lost 3 bases and 5 bases respectively, with 10 bases between them. CDR1 and CDR2 from the germline V gene are KGHSH and LQKENI. CDR3 sequence reads: CASSPWRVETQYF. DNA for the CDR3: TGTGCCAGCTCACCGTGGAGGGTCGAGACCCAGTACTTC.

This sequence joins TRBV11-1 and TRBJ2-3, with TRBD2 matching over 10 bases. The CDR3 is 16 residues long. V gave up 0 bases and J gave up 1 base; unmatched junction bases: 1. Germline V gives CDR1 SGHAT, CDR2 FQDESV (reference sequence). The CDR3 spells CASSLALAGGTDTQYF. CDR3 DNA: TGTGCCAGCAGCTTAGCTCTAGCGGGAGGCACAGATACGCAGTATTTT.

This clone has just one count. The junction differs from germline at one of its ends, possibly a read error. This sequence joins TRBV7-7 and TRBJ2-1, with a weak D call TRBD2 (5 bases). The germline V gene encodes CDR1 SSHAT and CDR2 FNYEAQ (reference sequence). CDR3 size: 16 residues. The CDR3 protein is CASSLSYEGPYNEQFF. CDR3 nucleotides: TGTGCTAGCAGCTTAAGTTACGAGGGTCCGTACAATGAGCAGTTCTTC.